One sample yielded the 12 T cell receptor beta chains listed below, sequenced in a study of cytomegalovirus exposure and HLA in healthy donors. The assay was immunoSEQ multiplex PCR, and TCRdb's table has in-frame clones only and misses some. The table shows 200,000 to 250,000 clones, with approximately 88% occurring only once. Sequencing was performed on PBMCs. Every receptor here comes from a woman aged 30 to 39 in good health and CMV-seropositive.

This chain uses TRBV9 with TRBJ2-1; D is perhaps TRBD1 or TRBD2 (8 bases each). Trimming cost V 0 bases and J 4 bases, with 17 bases left between them. The CDR3 is made up of 17 amino acids. Germline CDR1 is SGDLS and CDR2 is YYNGEE. Here the CDR3 reads CASSVAGGTGVYNEQFF. CDR3 in DNA: TGTGCCAGCAGCGTAGCGGGAGGGACAGGTGTATACAATGAGCAGTTCTTC.

CDR3 amino acids: CASSLQGDYGYTF. The CDR3 nucleotides are TGTGCCAGTAGTTTACAGGGCGACTATGGCTACACCTTC. The J gene is TRBJ1-2, the V gene TRBV19; D might be TRBD1 (6 bases). The CDR3 spans 13 residues. The germline V gene has CDR1 LNHDA and CDR2 SQIVND (reference sequence). The V gene lost 5 bases and the J gene lost 3 bases, with 10 bases spanning the gap.

The chain links TRBV7-8 to TRBJ1-3; D ambiguous. V was clipped by 4 bases and J by 0 bases, with 10 bases between them. This CDR3 has 15 amino acids. Germline assignment: CDR1 SGHVS and CDR2 FQNEAQ. The CDR3: CASSSSPGSGNTIYF. CDR3 DNA sequence: TGTGCCAGCAGCTCCTCCCCCGGCTCTGGAAACACCATATATTTT.

The CDR3 reads CSVEDPATSGRSRGELFF. CDR3 sequence (DNA): TGCAGCGTTGAAGATCCTGCGACTAGCGGGAGAAGTCGCGGGGAGCTGTTTTTT. V gene TRBV29-1 combines with J gene TRBJ2-2, with TRBD2 matching 12 bases. This CDR3 has 18 residues. Unmatched junction bases numbered 12, after V lost 0 bases and J lost 7 bases. Germline-derived CDR1 and CDR2 are SQVTM and ANQGSEA.

This rearrangement joins TRBV6-5 to TRBJ2-1; 8 bases are a match to TRBD2. CDR1 MNHEY and CDR2 SVGAGI come from the germline V gene. V shed 2 bases and J 4 bases; nucleotides not matched to a gene: 7. This CDR3 comprises 16 residues. The CDR3 DNA is TGTGCCAGCAGTTACCTCAGCGGGAGCGATTACAATGAGCAGTTCTTC. This sequence encodes CASSYLSGSDYNEQFF.

In the case of this clone: The same CDR3 is also encoded by other DNA sequences in this sample. The genes are TRBV7-2 and TRBJ2-7; D gene ambiguous. With 3 bases removed from V and 0 bases from J, the gap between germline ends came to 6 bases. Germline V gene sequence: CDR1 SGHTA, CDR2 FQGNSA. This CDR3 contains 13 residues. CDR3 nucleotide sequence: TGTGCCAGCAGCTTGGTCGACTCCTACGAGCAGTACTTC. It codes for CASSLVDSYEQYF.

CDR3 amino acids: CASSQIGGLTDTQYF. The CDR3 DNA sequence: TGCGCCAGCAGCCAAATAGGGGGACTCACAGATACGCAGTATTTT. The V gene is TRBV4-1, the J gene TRBJ2-3, with D perhaps assigned TRBD1 or TRBD2 (6 bases each). The CDR3 runs 15 residues. Germline assignment: CDR1 MGHRA and CDR2 YSYEKL. Trimming pared 2 bases from V and 2 bases from J, leaving 11 bases between.

In DNA form, the CDR3 reads TGTGCCTGGGGGTACCAGGTTGCTTTCTTT. This encodes CAWGYQVAFF. The chain couples TRBV30 to TRBJ1-1; the D is unclear. The germline gives CDR1 GTSNPN, CDR2 SVGIG (reference sequence). Trimming cost V 5 bases and J 11 bases, with 12 bases left between them. This CDR3 is built from 10 residues.

The rearrangement links TRBV6-5 to TRBJ1-4, with D maybe TRBD1 (5 bases). Germline V gene lookup returns CDR1 MNHEY and CDR2 SVGAGI. The CDR3 covers 15 residues. Trimming took 2 bases from V and 0 from J, leaving 7 bases between them. The CDR3 spells CASSYGGATNEKLFF. CDR3 nucleotide sequence: TGTGCCAGCAGTTACGGGGGTGCAACTAATGAAAAACTGTTTTTT.

V and J are TRBV29-1 and TRBJ2-7; D perhaps matches TRBD1 (5 bases). This CDR3 has 11 residues. The ends were cut back, 6 bases at V and 2 bases at J, with 8 bases in the middle. Per the germline V gene, CDR1 is SQVTM and CDR2 is ANQGSEA. For the CDR3, the DNA is TGCAGCGTCCGACAGACCTACGAGCAGTACTTC. Translated: CSVRQTYEQYF.

The gene calls are TRBV11-2 and TRBJ2-3, with TRBD1 as a possible D gene (6 bases). The CDR3 contains 16 residues. Germline-derived CDR1 and CDR2 are SGHAT and FQNNGV. V was cut by 3 bases and J by 2 bases, with 15 bases left in between. The CDR3 bases are TGTGCCAGCAGCTTGGCTGGGACATACTACACAGATACGCAGTATTTT. Amino acid sequence: CASSLAGTYYTDTQYF.

This chain uses TRBV7-9 with TRBJ1-2; perhaps TRBD1 as D (5 bases). The germline V gene encodes CDR1 SEHNR and CDR2 FQNEAQ (reference sequence). CDR3 size: 15 residues. The ends were cut back, 5 bases at V and 4 bases at J, with 17 bases in the middle. The CDR3 coding sequence is TGTGCCAGCAGCCCAAACTTGGCAGGGACCTATGGCTACACCTTC. Its translation: CASSPNLAGTYGYTF.